Given below is one TCR beta chain in context. This CDR3 contains 15 residues. Germline assignment: CDR1 SGHNT and CDR2 YENEEA. The V and J ends lost 2 bases and 1 base respectively, with 11 bases between them. The sample originates from a study of blood T cell repertoires in COVID-19. Overall study context: In each case, the material was cDNA or gDNA derived from T cells, B-cell-depleted T cells, or PBMCs.

Here immunoSEQ multiplex PCR was the method, and the copy in TCRdb shows in-frame clones only, minus some. The sample includes about 210,000 clones, just over 90% of them seen just once. The chain combines TRBV11-3 with TRBJ1-1; D call uncertain. The sequenced sample consisted of peripheral blood. The origin of this receptor is a man aged 30-40 years with acute or convalescent COVID-19. Here the CDR3 DNA reads TGTGCCAGCAGCTTATACGGGGATGGGAACACTGAAGCTTTCTTT. Protein: CASSLYGDGNTEAFF.